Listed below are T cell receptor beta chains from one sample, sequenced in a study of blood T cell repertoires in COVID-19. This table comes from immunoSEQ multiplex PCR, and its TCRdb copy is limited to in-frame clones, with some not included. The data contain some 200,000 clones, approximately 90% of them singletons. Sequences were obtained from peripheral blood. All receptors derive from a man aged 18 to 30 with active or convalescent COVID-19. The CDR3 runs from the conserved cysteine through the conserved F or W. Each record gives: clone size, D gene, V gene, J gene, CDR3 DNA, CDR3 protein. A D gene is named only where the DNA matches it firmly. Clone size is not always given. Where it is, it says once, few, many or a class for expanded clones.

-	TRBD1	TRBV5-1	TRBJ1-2	TGCGCCAGCAGCTTGGCCGGGACAGGCGTGTATGGCTACACCTTC	CASSLAGTGVYGYTF
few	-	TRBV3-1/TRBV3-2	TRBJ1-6	TGTGCCAGCAGCCTAAGGCTACAGGGAAGCGGAACACCCCTCCACTTT	CASSLRLQGSGTPLHF
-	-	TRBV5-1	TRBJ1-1	TGCGCCAGCAGCTTGGGAGGAAGGGACTCGAACACTGAAGCTTTCTTT	CASSLGGRDSNTEAFF
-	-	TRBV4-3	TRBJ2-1	TGCGCCAGCAGCCCCAGAGGGTTCGCTGTCAATGAGCAGTTCTTC	CASSPRGFAVNEQFF
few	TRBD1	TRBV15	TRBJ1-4	TGTGCCACCAGCCCAAGACAGGGTGAAAAACTGTTTTTT	CATSPRQGEKLFF
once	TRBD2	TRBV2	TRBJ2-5	TGTGCCAGCAGTGCCACTAGCGGGGGGGCCGAGACCCAGTACTTC	CASSATSGGAETQYF
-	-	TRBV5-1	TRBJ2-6	TGCGCCAGCAGCTTGGTACAGACTGGGGCCAACGTCCTGACTTTC	CASSLVQTGANVLTF
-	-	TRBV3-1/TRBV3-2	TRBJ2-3	TGTGCCAGCAGCCACGGGGGGCCATACACAGATACGCAGTATTTT	CASSHGGPYTDTQYF
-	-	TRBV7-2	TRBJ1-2	TGTGCCAGCAGCTTAATCCCAGGGGTCTATGGCTACACCTTC	CASSLIPGVYGYTF
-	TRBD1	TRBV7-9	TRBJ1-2	TGTGCCAGCAGCTTTGCCGGGACAGGGCCTTATGGCTACACCTTC	CASSFAGTGPYGYTF
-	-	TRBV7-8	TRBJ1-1	TGTGCCAGCACCAAGGGAGCTGAAGCTTTCTTT	CASTKGAEAFF
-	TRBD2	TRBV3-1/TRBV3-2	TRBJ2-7	TGTGCCAGCAGCCTCTGGACTAGCGCAAGCTCCTACGAGCAGTACTTC	CASSLWTSASSYEQYF
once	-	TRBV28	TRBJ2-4	TGTGCCAGCAGTTTTACCTACCGAAAAAACATTCAGTACTTC	CASSFTYRKNIQYF
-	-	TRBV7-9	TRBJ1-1	TGTGCCAGCAGTCTTTCAGAGGGAACTGAAGCTTTCTTT	CASSLSEGTEAFF
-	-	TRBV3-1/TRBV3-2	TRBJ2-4	TGTGCCAGCAGCCAAGATCCGTTAACTAGCACGGGGCGGGCCAAAAACATTCAGTACTTC	CASSQDPLTSTGRAKNIQYF
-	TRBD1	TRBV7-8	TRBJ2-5	TGTGCCAGCAGCTTCGAGACAGGGGGAGAAGAGACCCAGTACTTC	CASSFETGGEETQYF
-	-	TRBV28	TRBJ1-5	TGTGCCAGCACCGCTACGGGTCAGCCCCAGCATTTT	CASTATGQPQHF
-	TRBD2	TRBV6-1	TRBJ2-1	TGTGCCAGCAGTGAAGGCGGGGGGGCCTTTAATGAGCAGTTCTTC	CASSEGGGAFNEQFF
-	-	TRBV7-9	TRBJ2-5	TGTGCCAGCACCTGGGGGAGGCCGCCCGAGACCCAGTACTTC	CASTWGRPPETQYF
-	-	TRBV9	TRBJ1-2	TGTGCCAGCAGCCCCCTCCCCCTGACAAGTGGCTACACCTTC	CASSPLPLTSGYTF
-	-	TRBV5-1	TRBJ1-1	TGCGCCAGCAGCCCGCGGAGGGAGAACACTGAAGCTTTCTTT	CASSPRRENTEAFF
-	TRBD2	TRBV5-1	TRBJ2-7	TGCGCCAGCAGAGCCTCCGGACTAGCGCCTACCTACGAGCAGTACTTC	CASRASGLAPTYEQYF
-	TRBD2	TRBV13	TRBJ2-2	TGTGCCAGCAGCTACTTCGGACTAGCGGGAGGTAGCGGGGAGCTGTTTTTT	CASSYFGLAGGSGELFF
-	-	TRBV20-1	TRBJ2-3	TGCAGTGCCGGGGGAACAGATACGCAGTATTTT	CSAGGTDTQYF
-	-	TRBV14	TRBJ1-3	TGTGCCAGCAGCCGGACACAGCGAAACACCATATATTTT	CASSRTQRNTIYF
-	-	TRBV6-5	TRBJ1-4	TGTGCCAGCAGCGCCCTCCTGCGGGGGATTGAAAAACTGTTTTTT	CASSALLRGIEKLFF
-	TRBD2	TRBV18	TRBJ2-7	TGTGCCAGCTCACCAAAACTAGCGGGAGGGGACGAGCAGTACTTC	CASSPKLAGGDEQYF
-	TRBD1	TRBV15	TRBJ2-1	TGTGCCACCTTGAGGAGCGGGACAGGGTTCTACAATGAGCAGTTCTTC	CATLRSGTGFYNEQFF
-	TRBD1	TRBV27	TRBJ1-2	TGTGCCAGCAGTGGGGGGACAGGGGATGGCTACACCTTC	CASSGGTGDGYTF
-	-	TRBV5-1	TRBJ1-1	TGCGCCAGCAGCTATAACGGGAGGAACACTGAAGCTTTCTTT	CASSYNGRNTEAFF
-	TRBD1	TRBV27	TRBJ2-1	TGTGCCAGCAGTTTAGGACAGGGTGTTAATGAGCAGTTCTTC	CASSLGQGVNEQFF
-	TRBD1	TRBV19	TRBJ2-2	TGTGCCAGTAACGTACAGGGGACCGGGGAGCTGTTTTTT	CASNVQGTGELFF
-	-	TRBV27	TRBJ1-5	TGTGCCAGCAAGGCGGGGCTGGTCGATCAGCCCCAGCATTTT	CASKAGLVDQPQHF
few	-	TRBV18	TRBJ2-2	TGTGCCAGCTCACCAGACAGGTTCTCCCTGGAGCTGTTTTTT	CASSPDRFSLELFF
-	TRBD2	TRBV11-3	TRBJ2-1	TGTGCCAGCAGCTTAACGGGGGGGGTTTACAATGAGCAGTTCTTC	CASSLTGGVYNEQFF
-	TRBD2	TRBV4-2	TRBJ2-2	TGTGCCAGCAGCCAAGGGGTTAGCGGGAGGTCCGGGGAGCTGTTTTTT	CASSQGVSGRSGELFF
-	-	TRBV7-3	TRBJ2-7	TGTGCCAGCAGCTTAATCGGAGGCCGAGAGCAGTACTTC	CASSLIGGREQYF
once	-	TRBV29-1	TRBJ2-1	TGCAGCGTTGTTCCGGAGGCGTACAATGAGCAGTTCTTC	CSVVPEAYNEQFF
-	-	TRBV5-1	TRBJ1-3	TGCGCCAGCAGCTTGGCCCCCCGCGCACTCCTCTCTGGAAACACCATATATTTT	CASSLAPRALLSGNTIYF
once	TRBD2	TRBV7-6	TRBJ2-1	TGTGCCAGCAGCTCACAACTAGCGGGGGGATACAATGAGCAGTTCTTC	CASSSQLAGGYNEQFF
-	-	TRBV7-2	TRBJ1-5	TGTGCCAGCAGCTATTCCGATCAGCCCCAGCATTTT	CASSYSDQPQHF
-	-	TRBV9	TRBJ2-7	TGTGCCAGCAGCGTAGATGAGTACGAGCAGTACTTC	CASSVDEYEQYF
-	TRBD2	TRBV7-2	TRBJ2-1	TGTGCCAGCAGCCCCACGCTAGCGGGGCGCCTCGACAATGAGCAGTTCTTC	CASSPTLAGRLDNEQFF
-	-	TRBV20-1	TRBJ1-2	TGCAGTGCTTCCAGGGGCAGGGATTCGGGCTTC	CSASRGRDSGF
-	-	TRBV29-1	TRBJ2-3	TGCAGCGTTCGCACCCGCCTAGCGGATACGCAGTATTTT	CSVRTRLADTQYF
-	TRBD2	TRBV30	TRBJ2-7	TGTGCCTGGAGCAGCGGGACTACCTACGAGCAGTACTTC	CAWSSGTTYEQYF
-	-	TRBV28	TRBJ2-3	TGTGCCAGCAGTTTAGGGGGGGCGGGAACAGATACGCAGTATTTT	CASSLGGAGTDTQYF
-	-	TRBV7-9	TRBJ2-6	TGTGCCAGCAGCGCTGGGACATTGACAAACTCTGGGGCCAACGTCCTGACTTTC	CASSAGTLTNSGANVLTF
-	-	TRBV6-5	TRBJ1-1	TGTGCCAGCAGGACGGTGGAGAATGAAGCTTTCTTT	CASRTVENEAFF
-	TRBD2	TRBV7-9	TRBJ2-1	TGTGCCAGCAGCTTTCGGCGACAGCGGGGGAACAATGAGCAGTTCTTC	CASSFRRQRGNNEQFF
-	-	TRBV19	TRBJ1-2	TGTGCCAGTAGTATAGAAGATGGCAGAGGCTACACCTTC	CASSIEDGRGYTF